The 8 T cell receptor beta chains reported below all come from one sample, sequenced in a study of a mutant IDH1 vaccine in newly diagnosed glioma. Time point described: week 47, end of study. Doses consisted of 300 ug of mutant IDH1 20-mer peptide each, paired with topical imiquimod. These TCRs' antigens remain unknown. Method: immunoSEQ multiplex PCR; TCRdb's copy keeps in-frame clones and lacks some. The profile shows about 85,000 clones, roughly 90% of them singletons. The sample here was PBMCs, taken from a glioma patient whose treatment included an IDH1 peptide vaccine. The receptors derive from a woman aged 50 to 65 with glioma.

The CDR3 DNA sequence: TGCGCCAGCAGCTTGGTGGGGGGGAATGAGCAGTTCTTC. The encoded protein is CASSLVGGNEQFF. This sequence joins TRBV5-1 and TRBJ2-1; 7 positions match TRBD2. This CDR3 spans 13 amino acids. The V segment lost 0 bases and the J segment 7 bases; nucleotides outside the gene matches: 1. Per germline, CDR1 SGHRS and CDR2 YFSETQ.

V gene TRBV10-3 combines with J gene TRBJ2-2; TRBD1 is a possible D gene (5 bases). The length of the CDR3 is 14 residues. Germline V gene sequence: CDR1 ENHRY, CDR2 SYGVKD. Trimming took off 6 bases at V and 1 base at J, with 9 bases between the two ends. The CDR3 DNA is TGTGCCATCAGCCTAACAGGGAACACCGGGGAGCTGTTTTTT. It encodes CAISLTGNTGELFF.

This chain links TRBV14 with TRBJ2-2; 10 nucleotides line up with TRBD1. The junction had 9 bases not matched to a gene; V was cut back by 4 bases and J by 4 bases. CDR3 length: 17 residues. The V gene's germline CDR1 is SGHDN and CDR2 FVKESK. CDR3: CASSRTGGGAVTGELFF. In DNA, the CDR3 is TGTGCCAGCAGCCGGACAGGGGGAGGAGCGGTCACCGGGGAGCTGTTTTTT.

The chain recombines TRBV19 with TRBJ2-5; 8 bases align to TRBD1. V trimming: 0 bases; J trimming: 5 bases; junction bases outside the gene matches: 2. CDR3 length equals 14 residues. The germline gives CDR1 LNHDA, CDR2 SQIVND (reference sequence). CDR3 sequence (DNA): TGTGCCAGTAGTATAGACAGGGGGCTGGAGACCCAGTACTTC. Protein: CASSIDRGLETQYF.

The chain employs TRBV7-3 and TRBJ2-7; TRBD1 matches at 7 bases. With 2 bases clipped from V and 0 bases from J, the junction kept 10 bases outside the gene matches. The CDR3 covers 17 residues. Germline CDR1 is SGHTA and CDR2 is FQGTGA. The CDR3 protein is CASSLSSGQASSYEQYF. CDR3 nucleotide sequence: TGTGCCAGCAGCTTATCTTCCGGACAGGCGAGCTCCTACGAGCAGTACTTC. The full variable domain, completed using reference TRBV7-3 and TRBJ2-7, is GAGVSQTPSNKVTEKGKYVELRCDPISGHTALYWYRQSLGQGPEFLIYFQGTGAADDSGLPNDRFFAVRPEGSVSTLKIQRTERGDSAVYLCASSLSSGQASSYEQYFGPGTRLTVT.

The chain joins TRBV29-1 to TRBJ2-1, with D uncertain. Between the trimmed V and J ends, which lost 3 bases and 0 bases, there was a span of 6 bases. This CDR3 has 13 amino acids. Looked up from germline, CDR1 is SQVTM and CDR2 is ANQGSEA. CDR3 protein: CSVDPGSYNEQFF. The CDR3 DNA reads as TGCAGCGTTGATCCGGGCTCCTACAATGAGCAGTTCTTC.

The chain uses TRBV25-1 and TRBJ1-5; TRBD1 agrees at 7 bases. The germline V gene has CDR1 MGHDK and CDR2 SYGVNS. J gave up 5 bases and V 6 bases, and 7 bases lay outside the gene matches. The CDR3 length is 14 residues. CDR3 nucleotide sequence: TGTGCCAGCAGCGAACAGGGGACCCATCAGCCCCAGCATTTT. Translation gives CASSEQGTHQPQHF.

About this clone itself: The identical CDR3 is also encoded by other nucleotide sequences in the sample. Here the CDR3 DNA reads TGTGCCAGCAGCCCAAGAGGCCCAGATACGCAGTATTTT. It is translated as CASSPRGPDTQYF. This chain joins TRBV7-9 and TRBJ2-3, with D unresolved. Trimming took 5 bases from V and 4 from J, leaving 10 bases between them. This CDR3 region has 13 residues. From germline, CDR1 is SEHNR and CDR2 FQNEAQ (reference sequence).